The entry below describes one T cell receptor (beta chain). Its antigen is not known. These data come from a study of response to subunit inactivated influenza vaccine. General observations from the study: It was suggested by the authors that few new T cells are recruited by each seasonal influenza vaccination.

The ends lost 0 bases at V and 7 bases at J; junction bases unmatched: 10. The germline V gene encodes CDR1 DFQATT and CDR2 SNEGSKA (reference sequence). The CDR3 extends over 15 amino acids. TCRdb passed the RT-PCR reads through MiXCR, listing each CDR3 protein once. The table shows about 160,000 distinct CDR3 sequences, with about a tenth occurring only once. Sequencing used non-naive T cells sorted from PBMCs, obtained 35 to 45 days after vaccination. V usage is TRBV20-1 and J usage is TRBJ2-7; 9 nucleotides match TRBD2. The clonotype was recovered from a man in his fifties who received an inactivated influenza vaccine. The CDR3 DNA is TGCAGTGCTAGAGAGCCGACTAGCGGAGCCGTAGAGCAGTACTTC. This translates into CSAREPTSGAVEQYF.